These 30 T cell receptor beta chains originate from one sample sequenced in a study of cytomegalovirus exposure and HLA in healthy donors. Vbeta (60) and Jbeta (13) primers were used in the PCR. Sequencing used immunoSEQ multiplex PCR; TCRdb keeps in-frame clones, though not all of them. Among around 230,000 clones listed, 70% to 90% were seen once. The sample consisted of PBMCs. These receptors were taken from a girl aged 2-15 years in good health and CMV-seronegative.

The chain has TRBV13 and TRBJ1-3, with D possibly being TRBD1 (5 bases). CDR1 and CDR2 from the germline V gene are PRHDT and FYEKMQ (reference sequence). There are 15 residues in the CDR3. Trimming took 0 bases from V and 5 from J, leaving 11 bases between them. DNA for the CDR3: TGTGCCAGCAGCTTAGGAGGGGCCTCGAGAAACACCATATATTTT. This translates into CASSLGGASRNTIYF.

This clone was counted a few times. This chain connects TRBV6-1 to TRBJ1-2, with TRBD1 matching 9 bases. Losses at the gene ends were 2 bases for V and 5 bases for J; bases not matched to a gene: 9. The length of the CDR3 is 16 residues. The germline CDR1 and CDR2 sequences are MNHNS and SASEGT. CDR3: CASSERRDRAPYGYTF. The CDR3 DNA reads TGTGCCAGCAGTGAAAGGCGGGACAGGGCCCCATATGGCTACACCTTC.

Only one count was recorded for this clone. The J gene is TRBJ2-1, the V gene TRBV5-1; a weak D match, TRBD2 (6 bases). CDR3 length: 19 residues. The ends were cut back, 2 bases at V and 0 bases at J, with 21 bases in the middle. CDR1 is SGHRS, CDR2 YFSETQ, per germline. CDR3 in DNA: TGCGCCAGCAGCTTCCACTATGGGGTGGCGGGGAGCTCCTACAATGAGCAGTTCTTC. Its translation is CASSFHYGVAGSSYNEQFF.

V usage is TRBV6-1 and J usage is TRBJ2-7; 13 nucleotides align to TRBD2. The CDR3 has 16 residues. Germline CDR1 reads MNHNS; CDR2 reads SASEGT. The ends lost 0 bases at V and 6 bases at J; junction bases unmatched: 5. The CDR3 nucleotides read TGTGCCAGCAGTGAAGCACTAGCGGGAGGGCGTTCCGAGCAGTACTTC. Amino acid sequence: CASSEALAGGRSEQYF.

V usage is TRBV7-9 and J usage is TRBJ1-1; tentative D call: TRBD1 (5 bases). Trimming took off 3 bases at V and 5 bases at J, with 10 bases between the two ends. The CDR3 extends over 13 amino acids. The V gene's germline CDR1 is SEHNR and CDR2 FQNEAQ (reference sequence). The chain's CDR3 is CASSFEGRTEAFF. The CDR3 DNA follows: TGTGCCAGCAGCTTTGAGGGGAGGACTGAAGCTTTCTTT.

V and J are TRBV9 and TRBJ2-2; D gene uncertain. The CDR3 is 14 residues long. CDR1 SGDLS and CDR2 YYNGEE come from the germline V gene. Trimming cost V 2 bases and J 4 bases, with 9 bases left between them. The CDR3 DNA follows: TGTGCCAGCAGCGTCCCCGAGAGCACCGGGGAGCTGTTTTTT. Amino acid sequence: CASSVPESTGELFF.

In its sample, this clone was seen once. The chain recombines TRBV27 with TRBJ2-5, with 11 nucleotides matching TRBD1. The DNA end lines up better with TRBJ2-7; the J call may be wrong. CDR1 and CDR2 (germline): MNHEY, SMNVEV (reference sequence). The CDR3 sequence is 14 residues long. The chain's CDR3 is CASSPGTGGNEQYF. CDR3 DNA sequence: TGTGCCAGCAGTCCCGGGACAGGGGGTAACGAGCAGTACTTC.

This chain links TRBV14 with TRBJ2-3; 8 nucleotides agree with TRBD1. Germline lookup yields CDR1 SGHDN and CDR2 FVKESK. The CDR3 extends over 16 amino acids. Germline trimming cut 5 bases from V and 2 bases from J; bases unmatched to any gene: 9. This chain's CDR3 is CASSYLRDRHTDTQYF. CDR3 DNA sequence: TGTGCCAGCAGCTACCTCCGGGACAGGCACACAGATACGCAGTATTTT.

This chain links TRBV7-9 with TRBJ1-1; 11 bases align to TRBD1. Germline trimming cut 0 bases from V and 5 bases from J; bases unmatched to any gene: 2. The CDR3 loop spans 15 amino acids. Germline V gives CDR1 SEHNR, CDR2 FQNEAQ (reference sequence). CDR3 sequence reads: CASSLAGTGGTEAFF. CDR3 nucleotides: TGTGCCAGCAGCTTAGCCGGGACAGGGGGAACTGAAGCTTTCTTT.

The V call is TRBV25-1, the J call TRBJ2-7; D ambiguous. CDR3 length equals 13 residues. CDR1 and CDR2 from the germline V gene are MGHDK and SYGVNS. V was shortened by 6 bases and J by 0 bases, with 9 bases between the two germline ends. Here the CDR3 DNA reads TGTGCCAGCAGATACAGCCTCTCCTACGAGCAGTACTTC. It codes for CASRYSLSYEQYF.

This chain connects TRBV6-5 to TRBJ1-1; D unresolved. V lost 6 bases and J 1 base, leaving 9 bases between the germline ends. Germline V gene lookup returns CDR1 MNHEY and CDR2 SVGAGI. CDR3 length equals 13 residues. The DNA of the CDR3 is TGTGCCAGCAGCCCCGGTGGGAACACTGAAGCTTTCTTT. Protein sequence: CASSPGGNTEAFF.

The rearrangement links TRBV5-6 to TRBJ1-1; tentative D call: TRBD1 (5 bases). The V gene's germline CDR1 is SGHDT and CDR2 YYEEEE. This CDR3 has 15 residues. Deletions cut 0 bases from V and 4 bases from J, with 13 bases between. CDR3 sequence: CASSLAVSGVTEAFF. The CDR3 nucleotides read TGTGCCAGCAGCTTGGCCGTGTCGGGGGTCACTGAAGCTTTCTTT. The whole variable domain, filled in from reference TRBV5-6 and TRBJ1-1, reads DAGVTQSPTHLIKTRGQQVTLRCSPKSGHDTVSWYQQALGQGPQFIFQYYEEEERQRGNFPDRFSGHQFPNYSSELNVNALLLGDSALYLCASSLAVSGVTEAFFGQGTRLTVV.

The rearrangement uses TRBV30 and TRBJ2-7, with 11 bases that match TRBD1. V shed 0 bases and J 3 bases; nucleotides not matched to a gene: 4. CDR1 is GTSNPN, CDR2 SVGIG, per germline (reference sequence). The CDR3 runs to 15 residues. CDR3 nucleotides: TGTGCCTGGAGTGTACGGGGGACAGGGGGCTACGAGCAGTACTTC. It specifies CAWSVRGTGGYEQYF.

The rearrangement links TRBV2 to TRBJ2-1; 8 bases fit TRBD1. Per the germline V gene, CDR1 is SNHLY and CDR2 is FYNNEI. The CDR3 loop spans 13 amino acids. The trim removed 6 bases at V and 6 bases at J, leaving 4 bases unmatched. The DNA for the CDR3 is TGTGCCAGCAGCGACGACAGGGGCAATGAGCAGTTCTTC. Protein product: CASSDDRGNEQFF.

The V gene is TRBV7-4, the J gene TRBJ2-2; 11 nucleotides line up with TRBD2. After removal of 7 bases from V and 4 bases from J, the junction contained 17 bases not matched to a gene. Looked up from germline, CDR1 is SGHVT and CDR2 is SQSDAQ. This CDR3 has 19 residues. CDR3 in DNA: TGTGCCAGCATCGATCCGGGACTAGCGGAGTGGGCGGGCACCGGGGAGCTGTTTTTT. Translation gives CASIDPGLAEWAGTGELFF.

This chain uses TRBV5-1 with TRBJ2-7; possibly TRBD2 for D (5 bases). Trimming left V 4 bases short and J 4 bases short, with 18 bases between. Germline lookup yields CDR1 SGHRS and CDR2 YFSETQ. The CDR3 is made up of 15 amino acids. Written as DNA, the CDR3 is TGCGCCAGCAGCCCGGACTCCTCAAGGTGGTACGAGCAGTACTTC. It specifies CASSPDSSRWYEQYF.

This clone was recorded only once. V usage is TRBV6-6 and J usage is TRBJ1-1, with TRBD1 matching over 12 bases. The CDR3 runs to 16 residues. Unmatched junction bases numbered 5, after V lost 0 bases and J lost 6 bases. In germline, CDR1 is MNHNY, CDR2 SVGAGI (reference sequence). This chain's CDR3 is CASSYSKGQGAAEAFF. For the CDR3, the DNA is TGTGCCAGCAGTTACTCGAAGGGACAGGGGGCGGCTGAAGCTTTCTTT.

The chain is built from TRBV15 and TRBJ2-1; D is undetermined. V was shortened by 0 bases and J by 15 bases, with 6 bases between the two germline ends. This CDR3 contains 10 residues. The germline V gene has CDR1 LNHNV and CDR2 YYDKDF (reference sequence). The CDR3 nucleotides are TGTGCCACCAGCAGAGACCCGGGGTTCTTC. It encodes CATSRDPGFF.

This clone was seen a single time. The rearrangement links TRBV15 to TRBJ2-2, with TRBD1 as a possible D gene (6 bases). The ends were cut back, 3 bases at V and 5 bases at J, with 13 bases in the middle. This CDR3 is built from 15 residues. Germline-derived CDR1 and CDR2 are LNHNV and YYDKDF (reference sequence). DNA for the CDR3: TGTGCCACCAGCAGGCGGGCAGGGGTTACCGGGGAGCTGTTTTTT. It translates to CATSRRAGVTGELFF.

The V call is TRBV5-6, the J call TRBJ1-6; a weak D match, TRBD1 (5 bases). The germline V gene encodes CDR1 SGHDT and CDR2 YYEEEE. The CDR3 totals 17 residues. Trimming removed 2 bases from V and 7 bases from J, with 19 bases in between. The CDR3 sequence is CASSFLSGYFGNSPLHF. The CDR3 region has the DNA TGTGCCAGCAGCTTCCTCTCAGGGTATTTCGGAAATTCACCCCTCCACTTT.

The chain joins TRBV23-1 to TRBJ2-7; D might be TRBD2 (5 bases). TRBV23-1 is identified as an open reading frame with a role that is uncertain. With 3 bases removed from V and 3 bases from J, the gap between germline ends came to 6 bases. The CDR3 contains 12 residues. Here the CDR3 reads CASSHRGYEQYF. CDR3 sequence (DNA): TGCGCCAGCAGTCACCGGGGCTACGAGCAGTACTTC.

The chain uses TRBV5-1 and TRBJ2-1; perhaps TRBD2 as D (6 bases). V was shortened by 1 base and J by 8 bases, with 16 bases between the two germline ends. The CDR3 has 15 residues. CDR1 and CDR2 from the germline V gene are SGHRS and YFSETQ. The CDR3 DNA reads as TGCGCCAGCAGCTTGTACGCGGGGATGGGGTATGAGCAGTTCTTC. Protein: CASSLYAGMGYEQFF.

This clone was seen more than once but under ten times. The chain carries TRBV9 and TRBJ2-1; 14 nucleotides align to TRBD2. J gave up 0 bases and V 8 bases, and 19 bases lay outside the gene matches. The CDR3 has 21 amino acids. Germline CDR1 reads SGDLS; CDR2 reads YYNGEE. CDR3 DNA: TGTGCCAGGGGAAAAAAGGGACTAGCGGGAGCCGCGTCAGGCTCCTACAATGAGCAGTTCTTC. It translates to CARGKKGLAGAASGSYNEQFF.

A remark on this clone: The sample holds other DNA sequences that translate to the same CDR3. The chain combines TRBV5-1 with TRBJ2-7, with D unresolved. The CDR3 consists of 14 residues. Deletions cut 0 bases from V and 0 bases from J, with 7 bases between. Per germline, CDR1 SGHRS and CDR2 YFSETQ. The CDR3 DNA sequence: TGCGCCAGCAGCTTGGGGCAGGCCTCCTACGAGCAGTACTTC. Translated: CASSLGQASYEQYF.

Written as DNA, the CDR3 is TGCGCCAGCAGCTTCGGGAGCGGGATAGCAGATACGCAGTATTTT. Translated: CASSFGSGIADTQYF. The genes are TRBV5-1 and TRBJ2-3, with 7 nucleotides matching TRBD2. The CDR3 is 15 amino acids. Trimming took 2 bases from V and 4 from J; bases not matched to a gene: 7. Germline CDR1 reads SGHRS; CDR2 reads YFSETQ.

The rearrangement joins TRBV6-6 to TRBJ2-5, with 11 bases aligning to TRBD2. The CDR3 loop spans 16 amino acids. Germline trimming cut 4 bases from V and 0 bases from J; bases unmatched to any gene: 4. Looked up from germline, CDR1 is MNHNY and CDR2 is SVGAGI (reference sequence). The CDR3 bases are TGTGCCAGCAGTTCCCCTAGCGGGGGGCACCAAGAGACCCAGTACTTC. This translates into CASSSPSGGHQETQYF.

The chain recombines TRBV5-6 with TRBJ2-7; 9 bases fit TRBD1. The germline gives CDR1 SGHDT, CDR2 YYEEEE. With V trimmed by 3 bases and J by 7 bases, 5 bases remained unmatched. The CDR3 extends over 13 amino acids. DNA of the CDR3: TGTGCCAGCAGCTCCAGGGACAGGGATGAGCAGTACTTC. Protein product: CASSSRDRDEQYF. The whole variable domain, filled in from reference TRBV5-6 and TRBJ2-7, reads DAGVTQSPTHLIKTRGQQVTLRCSPKSGHDTVSWYQQALGQGPQFIFQYYEEEERQRGNFPDRFSGHQFPNYSSELNVNALLLGDSALYLCASSSRDRDEQYFGPGTRLTVT.

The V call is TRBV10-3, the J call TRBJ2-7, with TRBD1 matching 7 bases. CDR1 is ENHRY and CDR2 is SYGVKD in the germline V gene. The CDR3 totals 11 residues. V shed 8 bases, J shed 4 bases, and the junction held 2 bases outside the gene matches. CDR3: CAIGTAYEQYF. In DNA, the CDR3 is TGTGCCATCGGGACAGCTTACGAGCAGTACTTC.

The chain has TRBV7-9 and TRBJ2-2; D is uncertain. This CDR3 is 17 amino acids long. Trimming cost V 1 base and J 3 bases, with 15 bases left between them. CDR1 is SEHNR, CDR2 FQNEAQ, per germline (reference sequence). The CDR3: CASSLVVSQLDTGELFF. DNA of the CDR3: TGTGCCAGCAGCTTAGTTGTTTCGCAGCTAGACACCGGGGAGCTGTTTTTT.

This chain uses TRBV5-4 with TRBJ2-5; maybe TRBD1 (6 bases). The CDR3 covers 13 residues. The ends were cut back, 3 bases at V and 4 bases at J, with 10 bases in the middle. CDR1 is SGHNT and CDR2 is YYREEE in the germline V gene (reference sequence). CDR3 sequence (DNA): TGTGCCAGCAGCTCTCGGACAGCAGAGACCCAGTACTTC. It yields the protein CASSSRTAETQYF.